The rows below give T cell receptor beta chains drawn from one sample of a study of control samples from healthy donors and cancer patients. The data were produced by immunoSEQ multiplex PCR, yet TCRdb's version contains in-frame clones alone and is incomplete. The table includes some 120,000 clones, 70% to 90% detected once. The sample comprised blood. The receptors shown here come from a man aged 55 to 69 in good health. Both conserved end residues are part of each CDR3. Each record gives: D gene, clone size, J gene, V gene, CDR3 protein, CDR3 DNA. The D gene is left open where the match is weak. Some rows mark clone size as missing; the rest say once, few, many or name a class of expanded clone.

NA	NA	TRBJ2-2	TRBV7-3	CASSPPAGELFF	TGTGCCAGCAGCCCCCCTGCCGGGGAGCTGTTTTTT
NA	once	TRBJ1-3	TRBV18	CASSPRDSGNTIYF	TGTGCCAGCTCACCTAGGGATTCTGGAAACACCATATATTTT
NA	NA	TRBJ1-6	TRBV15	CATSSRGATYNSPLHF	TGTGCCACCAGCAGTCGGGGAGCCACCTATAATTCACCCCTCCACTTT
TRBD1	NA	TRBJ1-2	TRBV7-7	CASILPSGTGDYGYTF	TGTGCTAGCATCCTCCCATCCGGGACAGGGGACTATGGCTACACCTTC
NA	NA	TRBJ1-6	TRBV27	CASRPGESYNSPLHF	TGTGCCAGCAGACCTGGGGAGTCCTATAATTCACCCCTCCACTTT
NA	NA	TRBJ2-7	TRBV3-1/TRBV3-2	CASSRGMLGFEQYF	TGTGCCAGCAGCCGAGGCATGTTAGGATTCGAGCAGTACTTC
NA	NA	TRBJ1-6	TRBV6-5	CASSPSLPSPLHF	TGTGCCAGCAGTCCATCCCTACCCTCACCCCTCCACTTT
TRBD1	few	TRBJ1-1	TRBV18	CASSLGTGSEAFF	TGTGCCAGCTCACTCGGGACAGGGTCTGAAGCTTTCTTT
NA	NA	TRBJ2-3	TRBV5-1	CASSLADYTDTQYF	TGCGCCAGCAGCTTGGCCGACTACACAGATACGCAGTATTTT
TRBD1	once	TRBJ2-6	TRBV9	CASSVAGQDSGANVLTF	TGTGCCAGCAGCGTTGCGGGACAGGACTCTGGGGCCAACGTCCTGACTTTC
NA	NA	TRBJ2-2	TRBV30	CAWIRGAGTTGELFF	TGTGCCTGGATCCGGGGGGCCGGAACAACCGGGGAGCTGTTTTTT
NA	once	TRBJ2-5	TRBV29-1	CSVAGFQGTRETQYF	TGCAGCGTTGCGGGTTTTCAGGGAACAAGAGAGACCCAGTACTTC
TRBD2	NA	TRBJ2-7	TRBV7-2	CASSLGAGGPYEQYF	TGTGCCAGCAGCTTAGGAGCGGGGGGTCCCTACGAGCAGTACTTC
TRBD1	NA	TRBJ1-5	TRBV10-3	CATRTGENQPQHF	TGTGCCACCAGGACAGGGGAGAATCAGCCCCAGCATTTT
NA	NA	TRBJ1-1	TRBV28	CASSLDLGRGERGTEAFF	TGTGCCAGCAGCCTGGATCTTGGCAGGGGAGAGCGGGGTACTGAAGCTTTCTTT
TRBD1	NA	TRBJ1-2	TRBV28	CASSFTGDYGYTF	TGTGCCAGCAGTTTCACAGGGGACTATGGCTACACCTTC
TRBD1	once	TRBJ2-7	TRBV28	CASSPGQGAYRGHF	TGTGCCAGCAGTCCGGGACAGGGAGCCTACCGGGGGCACTTC
NA	NA	TRBJ1-1	TRBV6-5	CASSWTEAFF	TGTGCCAGCAGTTGGACTGAAGCTTTCTTT
TRBD2	NA	TRBJ2-2	TRBV4-2	CASGLPGLAGTGELFF	TGTGCCAGCGGGTTGCCCGGACTAGCGGGGACCGGGGAGCTGTTTTTT
NA	NA	TRBJ2-2	TRBV6-5	CASTVGPGELFF	TGTGCCAGCACGGTGGGTCCCGGGGAGCTGTTTTTT
NA	few	TRBJ2-3	TRBV4-2	CASSLAGPFTDTQYF	TGTGCCAGCAGCCTTGCGGGGCCTTTCACAGATACGCAGTATTTT
TRBD1	NA	TRBJ1-2	TRBV28	CASSQMDRGLYGYTF	TGTGCCAGCAGCCAAATGGACAGGGGCCTCTATGGCTACACCTTC
NA	NA	TRBJ2-7	TRBV29-1	CSAGAGYEQYF	TGCAGCGCCGGCGCTGGATACGAGCAGTACTTC
NA	NA	TRBJ1-3	TRBV28	CASSVGPLSGNTIYF	TGTGCCAGCAGTGTGGGACCGCTCTCTGGAAACACCATATATTTT
NA	NA	TRBJ1-5	TRBV6-5	CASTGGGRTNQPQHF	TGTGCCAGCACCGGCGGGGGCAGGACCAATCAGCCCCAGCATTTT
NA	NA	TRBJ2-7	TRBV7-9	CASSLQWEQYF	TGTGCCAGCAGCTTACAATGGGAGCAGTACTTC
NA	once	TRBJ1-4	TRBV6-1	CASSERFGATNEKLFF	TGTGCCAGCAGTGAACGTTTCGGAGCAACTAATGAAAAACTGTTTTTT
NA	NA	TRBJ2-3	TRBV29-1	CSVAMTGSTDTQYF	TGCAGCGTTGCTATGACAGGTAGCACAGATACGCAGTATTTT
TRBD1	NA	TRBJ2-2	TRBV2	CASSSGGAGELFF	TGTGCCAGCAGTTCAGGGGGTGCCGGGGAGCTGTTTTTT
NA	NA	TRBJ2-5	TRBV30	CAWSRQETQYF	TGTGCCTGGAGTAGACAAGAGACCCAGTACTTC
NA	NA	TRBJ2-2	TRBV30	CAWSGARGLAGELFF	TGTGCCTGGAGTGGAGCCCGGGGGCTGGCCGGGGAGCTGTTTTTT
NA	NA	TRBJ1-1	TRBV5-6	CASSFSQMIEAFF	TGTGCCAGCAGCTTTTCACAGATGATTGAAGCTTTCTTT
NA	NA	TRBJ2-7	TRBV27	CASSLSNRAGYEQYF	TGTGCCAGCAGTTTAAGCAACAGGGCTGGCTACGAGCAGTACTTC
TRBD1	NA	TRBJ2-7	TRBV20-1	CSASPDRVFSEQYF	TGCAGTGCTAGTCCGGACAGGGTTTTTAGCGAGCAGTACTTC
NA	NA	TRBJ1-2	TRBV7-2	CASSLEAPFGQRHGYTF	TGTGCCAGCAGCTTAGAAGCACCTTTCGGGCAGCGGCATGGCTACACCTTC
TRBD1	NA	TRBJ1-5	TRBV3-1/TRBV3-2	CASSRTGNNQPQHF	TGTGCCAGCAGCCGGACAGGGAACAATCAGCCCCAGCATTTT
NA	once	TRBJ1-3	TRBV30	CAWSSGVGNTIYF	TGTGCCTGGAGTTCAGGGGTTGGAAACACCATATATTTT
NA	NA	TRBJ1-2	TRBV7-2	CASSLGKHYGYTF	TGTGCCAGCAGCCTGGGGAAGCACTATGGCTACACCTTC
TRBD1	NA	TRBJ1-4	TRBV25-1	CASSERQGYEKLFF	TGTGCCAGCAGTGAGCGACAGGGCTATGAAAAACTGTTTTTT
NA	NA	TRBJ2-7	TRBV28	CASSFRGTATYEQYF	TGTGCCAGCAGTTTTAGAGGTACCGCGACCTACGAGCAGTACTTC
NA	few	TRBJ1-6	TRBV7-2	CASSLNRAGSPLHF	TGTGCCAGCAGCTTAAACAGGGCCGGATCACCCCTCCACTTT